This T cell receptor beta chain was observed in a study of blood T cells in healthy people across ages. Primers used in a second PCR of about 6 to 11 cycles were a sample-barcoded 5' primer and a J-beta primer mix. TCRdb independently ran MiXCR on the 5' RACE reads; one entry per CDR3 protein. The sample includes some 690,000 distinct CDR3 sequences, about 20% of them seen just once. This receptor was identified in an older man in good health. The sample consisted of blood.

CDR3 amino acids: CASSHLGTGAPNEQFF. CDR3 sequence (DNA): TGTGCCAGCAGCCACCTAGGGACAGGGGCCCCCAATGAGCAGTTCTTC. The genes are TRBV3-1 and TRBJ2-5; 10 bases line up with TRBD1. Matching the DNA end better, TRBJ2-1 makes the J call doubtful. The CDR3 has 16 residues. Germline V gene data show CDR1 as LGHDT and CDR2 as YNNKEL (reference sequence).